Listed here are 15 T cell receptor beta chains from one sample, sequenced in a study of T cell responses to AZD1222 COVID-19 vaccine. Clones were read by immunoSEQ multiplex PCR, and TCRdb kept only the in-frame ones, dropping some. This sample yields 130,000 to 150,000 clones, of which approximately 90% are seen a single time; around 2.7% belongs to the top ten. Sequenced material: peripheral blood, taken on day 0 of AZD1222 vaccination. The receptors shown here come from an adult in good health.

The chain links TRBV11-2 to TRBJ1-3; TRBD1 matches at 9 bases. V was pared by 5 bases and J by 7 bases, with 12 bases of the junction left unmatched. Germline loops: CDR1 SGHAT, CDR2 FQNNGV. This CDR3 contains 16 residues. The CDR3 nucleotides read TGTGCCAGCAGCCCGACAGGGGGAACAATCCGTAACACCATATATTTT. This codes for CASSPTGGTIRNTIYF.

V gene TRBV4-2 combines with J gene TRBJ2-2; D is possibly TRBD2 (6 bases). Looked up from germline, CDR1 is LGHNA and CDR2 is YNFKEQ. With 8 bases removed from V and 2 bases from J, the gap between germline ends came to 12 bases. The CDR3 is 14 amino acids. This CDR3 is CASSRLGNTGELFF. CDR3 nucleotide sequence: TGTGCCAGCTCGAGACTAGGCAACACCGGGGAGCTGTTTTTT.

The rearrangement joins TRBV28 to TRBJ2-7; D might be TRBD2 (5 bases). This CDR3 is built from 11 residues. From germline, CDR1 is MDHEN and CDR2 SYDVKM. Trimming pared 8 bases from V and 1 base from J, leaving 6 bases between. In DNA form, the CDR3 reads TGTGCCAGCGGGAGTTCCTACGAGCAGTACTTC. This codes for CASGSSYEQYF. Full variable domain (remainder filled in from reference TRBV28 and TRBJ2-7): DVKVTQSSRYLVKRTGEKVFLECVQDMDHENMFWYRQDPGLGLRLIYFSYDVKMKEKGDIPEGYSVSREKKERFSLILESASTNQTSMYLCASGSSYEQYFGPGTRLTVT.

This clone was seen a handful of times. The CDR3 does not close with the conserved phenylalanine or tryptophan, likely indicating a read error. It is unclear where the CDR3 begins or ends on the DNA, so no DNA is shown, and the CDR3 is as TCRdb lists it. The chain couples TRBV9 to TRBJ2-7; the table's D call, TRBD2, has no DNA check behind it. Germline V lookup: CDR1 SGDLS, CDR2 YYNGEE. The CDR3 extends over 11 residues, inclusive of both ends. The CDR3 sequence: CASRVISQNRG.

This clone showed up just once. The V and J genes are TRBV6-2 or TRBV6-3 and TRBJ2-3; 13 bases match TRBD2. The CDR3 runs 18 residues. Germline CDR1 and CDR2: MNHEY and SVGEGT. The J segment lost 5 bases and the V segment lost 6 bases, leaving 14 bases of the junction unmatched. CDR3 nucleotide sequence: TGTGCCAGCAGCCCTTCTAGGACTAGCGGGGGACCGGGAGATACGCAGTATTTT. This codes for CASSPSRTSGGPGDTQYF.

For the CDR3, the DNA is TGTGCCACCAGCAGATTCCGGACAGGGTCCTCCTACGAGCAGTACTTC. This codes for CATSRFRTGSSYEQYF. This chain links TRBV15 with TRBJ2-7, with 8 nucleotides matching TRBD1. The V and J ends lost 2 bases and 0 bases, in that order; junction bases with no gene match: 6. The CDR3 spans 16 residues. In germline, CDR1 is LNHNV, CDR2 YYDKDF (reference sequence).

CDR3 sequence (DNA): TGTGCCAGCAGCACCGGGCGGGGTTGGGATGAGCAGTTCTTC. It is translated as CASSTGRGWDEQFF. The chain recombines TRBV5-5 with TRBJ2-1; perhaps TRBD2 as D (6 bases). Germline V gene data show CDR1 as SGHKS and CDR2 as YYEKEE (reference sequence). Between the trimmed V and J ends, which lost 4 bases and 8 bases, there was a span of 16 bases. CDR3 size: 14 residues.

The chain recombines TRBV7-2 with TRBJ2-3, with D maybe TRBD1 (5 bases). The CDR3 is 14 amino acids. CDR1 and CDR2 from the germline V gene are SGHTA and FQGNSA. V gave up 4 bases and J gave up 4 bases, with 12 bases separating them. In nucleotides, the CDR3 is TGTGCCAGCAGCTCCTCGGTGGGGCCAGATACGCAGTATTTT. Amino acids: CASSSSVGPDTQYF.

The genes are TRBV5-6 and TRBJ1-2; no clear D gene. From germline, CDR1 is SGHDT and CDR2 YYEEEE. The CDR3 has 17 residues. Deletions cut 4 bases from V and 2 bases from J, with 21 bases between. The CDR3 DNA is TGTGCCAGCAGCCCGTCCTCCCCGCGGAGGAAGAACTATGGCTACACCTTC. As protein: CASSPSSPRRKNYGYTF.

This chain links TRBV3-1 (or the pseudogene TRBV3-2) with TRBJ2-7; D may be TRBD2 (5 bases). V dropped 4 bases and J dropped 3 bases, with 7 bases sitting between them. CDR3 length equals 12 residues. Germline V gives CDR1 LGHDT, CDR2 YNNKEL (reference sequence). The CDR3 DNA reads TGTGCCAGCAGCCGCGACTACTACGAGCAGTACTTC. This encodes CASSRDYYEQYF.

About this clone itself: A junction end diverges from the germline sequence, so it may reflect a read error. CDR3 loop: CARSPQGGHTGELFF. CDR3 coding DNA: TGCGCCCGCAGTCCACAGGGAGGTCACACCGGGGAGCTGTTTTTT. The genes are TRBV10-2 and TRBJ2-2; either TRBD1 or TRBD2 may supply D (6 bases each). Looked up from germline, CDR1 is WSHSY and CDR2 is SAAADI. CDR3 length equals 15 residues.

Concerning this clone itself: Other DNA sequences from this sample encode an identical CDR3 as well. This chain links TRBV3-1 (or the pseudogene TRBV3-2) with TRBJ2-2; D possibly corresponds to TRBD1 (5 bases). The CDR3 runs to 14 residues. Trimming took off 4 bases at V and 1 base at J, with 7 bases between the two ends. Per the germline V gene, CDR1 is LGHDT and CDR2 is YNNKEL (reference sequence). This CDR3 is CASSLGQNTGELFF. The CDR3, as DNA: TGTGCCAGCAGCCTCGGACAGAACACCGGGGAGCTGTTTTTT.

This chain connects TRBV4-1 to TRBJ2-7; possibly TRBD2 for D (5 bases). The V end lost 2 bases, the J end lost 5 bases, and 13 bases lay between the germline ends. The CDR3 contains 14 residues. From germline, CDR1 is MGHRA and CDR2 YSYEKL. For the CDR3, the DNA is TGCGCCAGCAGCCAACCGCTCACTAGTCACGAGCAGTACTTC. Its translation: CASSQPLTSHEQYF.

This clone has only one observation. The CDR3 spells CASSYRGPNQPQHF. In nucleotides, the CDR3 is TGTGCCAGCAGTTACAGGGGCCCCAATCAGCCCCAGCATTTT. The chain recombines TRBV6-2 or TRBV6-3 with TRBJ1-5, with a tentative D call TRBD1 (5 bases). CDR1 is MNHEY and CDR2 is SVGEGT in the germline V gene. The length of the CDR3 is 14 residues. V was pared by 2 bases and J by 3 bases, with 8 bases between.

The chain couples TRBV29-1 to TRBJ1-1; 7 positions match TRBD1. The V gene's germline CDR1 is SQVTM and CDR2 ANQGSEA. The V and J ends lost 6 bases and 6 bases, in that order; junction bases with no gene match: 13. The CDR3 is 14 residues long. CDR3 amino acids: CSVRWTTGSAEAFF. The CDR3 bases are TGCAGCGTCCGGTGGACGACAGGGAGCGCTGAAGCTTTCTTT. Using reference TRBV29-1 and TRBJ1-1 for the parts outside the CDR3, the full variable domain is SAVISQKPSRDICQRGTSLTIQCQVDSQVTMMFWYRQQPGQSLTLIATANQGSEATYESGFVIDKFPISRPNLTFSTLTVSNMSPEDSSIYLCSVRWTTGSAEAFFGQGTRLTVV.